Listed here are 17 T cell receptor beta chains from one sample, sequenced in a study of blood T cell repertoires in COVID-19. Repertoires were generated with immunoSEQ multiplex PCR, while TCRdb's copy carries only in-frame clones and drops some. Of about 250,000 clones listed, 65% to 90% are singletons. Input material: PBMCs or T cells enriched from blood (not recorded which). The receptors were gathered from a man aged 40-49 years who had recovered from COVID-19.

This rearrangement joins TRBV4-3 to TRBJ1-4, with TRBD1 as a possible D gene (5 bases). Trimming cost V 3 bases and J 0 bases, with 20 bases left between them. The CDR3 has 19 residues. Germline V lookup: CDR1 LGHNA, CDR2 YSLEER. The CDR3 protein is CASSQDPGGAGATNEKLFF. DNA for the CDR3: TGCGCCAGCAGCCAGGATCCGGGTGGAGCGGGGGCAACTAATGAAAAACTGTTTTTT.

This clone was recorded a few times. The chain employs TRBV5-1 and TRBJ1-1; D perhaps matches TRBD1 (5 bases). V lost 4 bases and J lost 5, with 15 bases in between. The CDR3 covers 14 residues. Germline V gives CDR1 SGHRS, CDR2 YFSETQ. CDR3 DNA: TGCGCCAGCAGCGGACCCCAGGGAAGTACTGAAGCTTTCTTT. Amino acids: CASSGPQGSTEAFF.

The chain is built from TRBV7-2 and TRBJ2-1, with D maybe TRBD2 (6 bases). Germline CDR1 is SGHTA and CDR2 is FQGNSA. V was trimmed by 1 base and J by 8 bases, leaving 18 bases between them. This CDR3 is 16 amino acids long. The CDR3 DNA is TGTGCCAGCAGCTTAGTTGCGGGGTCCCAGGGCCATGAGCAGTTCTTC. Protein sequence: CASSLVAGSQGHEQFF.

The V call is TRBV30, the J call TRBJ2-3, with D maybe TRBD2 (6 bases). The V end lost 0 bases, the J end lost 0 bases, and 10 bases lay between the germline ends. Germline V gene sequence: CDR1 GTSNPN, CDR2 SVGIG (reference sequence). This CDR3 is 15 amino acids long. CDR3 sequence (DNA): TGTGCCTGGAGTGTACTGAGCGGGAGCACAGATACGCAGTATTTT. Translated, it gives CAWSVLSGSTDTQYF.

Only one count was recorded for this clone. The rearrangement joins TRBV10-3 to TRBJ1-2; D uncertain. The V end was cut by 4 bases, the J end by 4 bases, with 13 bases between. Germline CDR1 and CDR2: ENHRY and SYGVKD. The CDR3 is 14 amino acids. CDR3 loop: CAISAGAEGYGYTF. DNA of the CDR3: TGTGCCATCAGTGCGGGAGCCGAAGGCTATGGCTACACCTTC.

The chain employs TRBV3-1 (or the pseudogene TRBV3-2) and TRBJ2-5; 7 bases fit TRBD2. The CDR3 extends over 16 amino acids. After removal of 1 base from V and 5 bases from J, the junction contained 10 bases not matched to a gene. Germline loops: CDR1 LGHDT, CDR2 YNNKEL (reference sequence). CDR3 sequence reads: CASSQGGAGASETQYF. The CDR3 nucleotides read TGTGCCAGCAGCCAAGGTGGGGCGGGAGCGTCCGAGACCCAGTACTTC.

The CDR3 is CASSFIPDRKSSYEQYF. In nucleotides, the CDR3 is TGTGCCAGCAGCTTTATCCCGGACAGGAAAAGCTCCTACGAGCAGTACTTC. The genes are TRBV7-6 and TRBJ2-7; 7 bases align to TRBD1. This CDR3 is built from 17 residues. J gave up 0 bases and V 3 bases, and 11 bases lay outside the gene matches. Germline CDR1 reads SGHVS; CDR2 reads FNYEAQ.

The CDR3 here is CASSYQQGAGTEAFF. Written as DNA, the CDR3 is TGCGCCAGCAGCTACCAACAGGGGGCTGGGACTGAAGCTTTCTTT. The rearrangement joins TRBV5-1 to TRBJ1-1, with 9 bases lining up with TRBD1. The CDR3 spans 15 residues. The V gene end was trimmed by 3 bases and the J gene end by 5 bases; junction bases not matched to a gene: 8. CDR1 is SGHRS, CDR2 YFSETQ, per germline.

The genes are TRBV10-1 and TRBJ1-1; 8 bases match TRBD1. The CDR3 is 14 amino acids. The V gene end was trimmed by 6 bases and the J gene end by 5 bases; junction bases not matched to a gene: 8. Germline CDR1 reads WNHNN; CDR2 reads SYGVQD (reference sequence). In DNA, the CDR3 is TGCGCCAGCAGACAGGACAGGGCGTCGACTGAAGCTTTCTTT. Translated: CASRQDRASTEAFF.

The chain links TRBV7-6 to TRBJ1-2; TRBD1 is a possible D gene (6 bases). The CDR3 consists of 18 residues. Germline V CDR1 and CDR2: SGHVS, FNYEAQ. The V end lost 2 bases, the J end lost 2 bases, and 21 bases lay between the germline ends. The CDR3 DNA reads as TGTGCCAGCAGCTTATCTCCCGGGACACACACTAGGAACTATGGCTACACCTTC. This gives the protein CASSLSPGTHTRNYGYTF.

The chain recombines TRBV11-3 with TRBJ2-5; TRBD2 matches 7 bases. V was pared by 2 bases and J by 6 bases, with 3 bases of the junction left unmatched. The CDR3 covers 13 residues. Germline values: CDR1 SGHNT, CDR2 YENEEA. CDR3 sequence reads: CASSLRGEKTQYF. The CDR3 nucleotides are TGTGCCAGCAGCTTACGGGGGGAAAAGACCCAGTACTTC. Supplemented by reference TRBV11-3 and TRBJ2-5, the full variable domain reads EAGVVQSPRYKIIEKKQPVAFWCNPISGHNTLYWYLQNLGQGPELLIRYENEEAVDDSQLPKDRFSAERLKGVDSTLKIQPAELGDSAVYLCASSLRGEKTQYFGPGTRLLVL.

The chain is built from TRBV6-5 and TRBJ1-4; D gene unclear. The CDR3 runs 14 residues. Deletions cut 2 bases from V and 10 bases from J, with 14 bases between. From germline, CDR1 is MNHEY and CDR2 SVGAGI. The CDR3: CASSYRTGWGKLFF. The CDR3, as DNA: TGTGCCAGCAGTTACCGGACGGGATGGGGAAAACTGTTTTTT.

This chain joins TRBV5-1 and TRBJ2-2; no clear D. CDR1 is SGHRS, CDR2 YFSETQ, per germline. V was cut by 0 bases and J by 1 base, with 10 bases left in between. The CDR3 consists of 16 residues. CDR3 DNA: TGCGCCAGCAGCTTGGTATCAGGAATGAACACCGGGGAGCTGTTTTTT. Amino acids: CASSLVSGMNTGELFF.

The chain carries TRBV10-3 and TRBJ1-1, with D uncertain. Germline-derived CDR1 and CDR2 are ENHRY and SYGVKD. This CDR3 spans 15 amino acids. V lost 5 bases to trimming and J lost 1 base, with 14 bases between them. This CDR3 reads CAISSLDTGNTEAFF. CDR3 coding DNA: TGTGCCATCAGTTCGTTGGATACGGGGAACACTGAAGCTTTCTTT.

The V gene is TRBV5-1, the J gene TRBJ2-4; a possible D gene is TRBD1 (6 bases). Germline V gene data show CDR1 as SGHRS and CDR2 as YFSETQ. CDR3 length equals 15 residues. Trimming shortened V by 4 bases and J by 2 bases, and 13 bases separated the two germline ends. DNA for the CDR3: TGCGCCAGCAGCCGAATTACAGGGCCCAAAAACATTCAGTACTTC. Translating it yields CASSRITGPKNIQYF.

The chain links TRBV7-2 to TRBJ2-7, with TRBD2 identical over 9 bases. Germline V gene sequence: CDR1 SGHTA, CDR2 FQGNSA. The CDR3 totals 16 residues. The J segment lost 3 bases and the V segment lost 1 base, leaving 7 bases of the junction unmatched. In DNA, the CDR3 is TGTGCCAGCAGCTTAGGCGCCCCGACTAGCGGCTACGAGCAGTACTTC. Its protein product is CASSLGAPTSGYEQYF.

The rearrangement uses TRBV19 and TRBJ1-2, with 10 bases fitting TRBD1. Unmatched junction bases numbered 14, after V lost 7 bases and J lost 6 bases. From germline, CDR1 is LNHDA and CDR2 SQIVND (reference sequence). The CDR3 is 16 amino acids. CDR3 loop: CASKSMPDRGPDGYTF. CDR3 bases: TGTGCCAGTAAAAGCATGCCTGACAGGGGGCCGGATGGCTACACCTTC.